This entry concerns a single TCR beta chain. The antigen remains undetermined. These data belong to a study of T cells expressing NK-cell markers. Across the whole study: Seven of eight sequenced donors tested HCMV-seropositive; one tested seronegative.

TCR beta cDNA was made by 5'RACE template switching with UMIs. Reanalyzing the 5' RACE reads, TCRdb keeps one entry per CDR3 protein, without DNA. In all, the sample yields about 460,000 distinct CDR3 sequences. Findings and limits, study-wide: Six of the donors carried dominant NKG2C+ clonotypes that took up 1.0-7.0% of their CD8+ T cells. It was still unclear whether expanded NKG2C+ T cell clones were HCMV specific.

The germline V gene has CDR1 SEHNR and CDR2 FQNEAQ (reference sequence). This CDR3 contains 14 residues. The sequenced material came from blood T cells: a sorted CD56 or NKG2C T cell subset, CD4+ or CD8+ T cells, or bulk PBMC T cells (not recorded which). The origin of this receptor is a woman aged 45-65 years in good health. The V call is TRBV7-9, the J call TRBJ2-7; without DNA, the TCRdb call of TRBD1 cannot be checked. The CDR3 region is CASRDQGQGYEQYF.